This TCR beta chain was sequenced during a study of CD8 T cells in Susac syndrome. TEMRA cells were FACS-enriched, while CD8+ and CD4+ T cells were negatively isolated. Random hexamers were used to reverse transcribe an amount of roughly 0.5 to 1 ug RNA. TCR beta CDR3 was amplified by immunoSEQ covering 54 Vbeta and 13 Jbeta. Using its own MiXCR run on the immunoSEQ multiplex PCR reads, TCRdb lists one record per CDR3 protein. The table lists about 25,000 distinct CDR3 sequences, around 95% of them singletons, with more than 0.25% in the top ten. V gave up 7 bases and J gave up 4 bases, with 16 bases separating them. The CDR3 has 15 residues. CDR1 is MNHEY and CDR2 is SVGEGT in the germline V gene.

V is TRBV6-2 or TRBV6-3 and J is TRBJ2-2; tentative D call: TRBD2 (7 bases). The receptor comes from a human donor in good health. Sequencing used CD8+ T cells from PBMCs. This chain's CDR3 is CASIRGAFVTGELFF. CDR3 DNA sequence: TGTGCCAGCATTCGGGGGGCCTTCGTCACCGGGGAGCTGTTTTTT.